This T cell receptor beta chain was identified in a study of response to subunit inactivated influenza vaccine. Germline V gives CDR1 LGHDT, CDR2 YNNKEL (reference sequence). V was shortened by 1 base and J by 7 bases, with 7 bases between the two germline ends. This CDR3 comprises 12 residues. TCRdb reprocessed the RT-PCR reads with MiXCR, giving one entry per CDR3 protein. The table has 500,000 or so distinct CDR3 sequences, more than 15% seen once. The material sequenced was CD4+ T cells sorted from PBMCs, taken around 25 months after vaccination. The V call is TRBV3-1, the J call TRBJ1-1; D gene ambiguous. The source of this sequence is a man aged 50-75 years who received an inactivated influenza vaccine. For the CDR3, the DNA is TGTGCCAGCAGCCAAGGGGCAGGTGAAGCTTTCTTT. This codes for CASSQGAGEAFF. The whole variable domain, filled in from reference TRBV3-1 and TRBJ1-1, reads DTAVSQTPKYLVTQMGNDKSIKCEQNLGHDTMYWYKQDSKKFLKIMFSYNNKELIINETVPNRFSPKSPDKAHLNLHINSLELGDSAVYFCASSQGAGEAFFGQGTRLTVV.